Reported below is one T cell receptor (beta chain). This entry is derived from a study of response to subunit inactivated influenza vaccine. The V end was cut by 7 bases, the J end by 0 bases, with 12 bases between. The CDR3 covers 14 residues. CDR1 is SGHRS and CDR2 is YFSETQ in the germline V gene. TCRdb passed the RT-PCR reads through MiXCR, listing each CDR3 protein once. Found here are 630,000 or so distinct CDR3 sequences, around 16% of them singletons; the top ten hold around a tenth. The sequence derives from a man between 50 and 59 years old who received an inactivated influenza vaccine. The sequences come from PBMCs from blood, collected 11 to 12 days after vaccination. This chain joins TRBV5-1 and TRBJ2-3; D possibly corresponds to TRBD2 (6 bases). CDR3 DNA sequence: TGCGCCAGCCAGAGGCGGGGAAGCACAGATACGCAGTATTTT. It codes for CASQRRGSTDTQYF.